The 25 T cell receptor beta chains listed next were all sequenced from one sample in a study of blood T cell repertoires in COVID-19. The data were produced by immunoSEQ multiplex PCR, yet TCRdb's version contains in-frame clones alone and is incomplete. The top ten clones hold approximately 22% of a sample with around 70,000 clones, 81% of them seen once. Sequenced sample: peripheral blood. The receptors come from a woman aged 70-85 years with acute or convalescent COVID-19.

The chain uses TRBV5-5 and TRBJ1-6, with D maybe TRBD1 (6 bases). There are 17 residues in the CDR3. V was pared by 1 base and J by 5 bases, with 16 bases between. The germline CDR1 and CDR2 sequences are SGHKS and YYEKEE (reference sequence). The CDR3 loop is CASSLRAGVMDNSPLHF. CDR3 nucleotides: TGTGCCAGCAGCTTGAGGGCAGGGGTTATGGATAATTCACCCCTCCACTTT.

V usage is TRBV27 and J usage is TRBJ2-1, with 10 positions matching TRBD2. The junction had 6 bases not matched to a gene; V was cut back by 5 bases and J by 8 bases. Germline V gene sequence: CDR1 MNHEY, CDR2 SMNVEV (reference sequence). The CDR3 runs 14 residues. The CDR3 DNA reads TGTGCCAGCAGTAGAGCGGGAGGGCCGTATGAGCAGTTCTTC. Translated: CASSRAGGPYEQFF.

This clone turned up a few times. The chain carries TRBV7-2 and TRBJ1-1; perhaps TRBD1 as D (5 bases). CDR1 is SGHTA, CDR2 FQGNSA, per germline. CDR3 length equals 15 residues. Trimming left V 7 bases short and J 5 bases short, with 20 bases between. In DNA form, the CDR3 reads TGTGCCAGCACCCTTCTTTTCGGGGGTCGGACTGAAGCTTTCTTT. Protein: CASTLLFGGRTEAFF.

This chain uses TRBV28 with TRBJ2-7, with TRBD1 matching 8 bases. V lost 1 base to trimming and J lost 6 bases; unmatched junction nucleotides: 11. CDR1 is MDHEN and CDR2 is SYDVKM in the germline V gene. The length of the CDR3 is 16 residues. In DNA, the CDR3 is TGTGCCAGCAGTTTATCTCGCCAGGGGGCGCGAGGCGAGCAGTACTTC. It yields the protein CASSLSRQGARGEQYF.

V usage is TRBV5-4 and J usage is TRBJ2-7; 7 nucleotides line up with TRBD1. The CDR3 sequence is 13 residues long. V trimming: 4 bases; J trimming: 6 bases; junction bases outside the gene matches: 7. Germline V gene lookup returns CDR1 SGHNT and CDR2 YYREEE (reference sequence). CDR3 region: CASSGIPGGEQYF. The CDR3, as DNA: TGTGCCAGCAGCGGGATCCCAGGGGGCGAGCAGTACTTC.

This rearrangement joins TRBV27 to TRBJ1-2, with D unclear. The V and J ends lost 0 bases and 1 base respectively, with 12 bases between them. CDR3 length: 16 residues. Germline CDR1 MNHEY, CDR2 SMNVEV (reference sequence). The CDR3 DNA follows: TGTGCCAGCAGTTTATCTGCGTGGGCCTTTAACTATGGCTACACCTTC. Protein sequence: CASSLSAWAFNYGYTF.

This clone was observed once. The V gene is TRBV9, the J gene TRBJ2-7, with 10 bases aligning to TRBD1. The germline gives CDR1 SGDLS, CDR2 YYNGEE. V lost 0 bases to trimming and J lost 6 bases; unmatched junction nucleotides: 6. The CDR3 loop spans 15 amino acids. Here the CDR3 reads CASSVVGQGMGEQYF. For the CDR3, the DNA is TGTGCCAGCAGCGTAGTGGGACAGGGGATGGGCGAGCAGTACTTC.

The chain is built from TRBV12-5 and TRBJ2-2, with D perhaps TRBD1 (6 bases). The CDR3 is 18 amino acids. Trimming stripped 0 bases from V and 2 bases from J, with 16 bases between. The germline gives CDR1 LGHNT, CDR2 FRNRAP. The CDR3 nucleotides read TGTGCTAGTGGTTTGGTACCGGTCCGGGACACAAACACCGGGGAGCTGTTTTTT. Its translation is CASGLVPVRDTNTGELFF.

V usage is TRBV5-1 and J usage is TRBJ1-1, with TRBD1 matching over 7 bases. The germline V gene encodes CDR1 SGHRS and CDR2 YFSETQ. CDR3 length: 16 residues. The J segment lost 1 base and the V segment lost 3 bases, leaving 9 bases of the junction unmatched. Written as DNA, the CDR3 is TGCGCCAGCAGCTCGCAGGGGCAGGGGGGGAACACTGAAGCTTTCTTT. Translated, it gives CASSSQGQGGNTEAFF.

The chain recombines TRBV19 with TRBJ2-7, with D unclear. V lost 4 bases and J lost 1, with 5 bases in between. There are 12 residues in the CDR3. The germline V gene encodes CDR1 LNHDA and CDR2 SQIVND (reference sequence). The CDR3 DNA reads TGTGCCAGTAGTAGCGATTCCTACGAGCAGTACTTC. Residues: CASSSDSYEQYF.

The genes are TRBV6-5 and TRBJ1-5; no definite D call. V lost 2 bases to trimming and J lost 5 bases, with 13 bases between them. Germline assignment: CDR1 MNHEY and CDR2 SVGAGI. CDR3 length: 15 amino acids. CDR3 protein: CASSYHGEKDQPQHF. The CDR3 nucleotides are TGTGCCAGCAGTTACCACGGGGAGAAAGATCAGCCCCAGCATTTT.

The V gene is TRBV5-5, the J gene TRBJ2-6; tentatively, D is TRBD2 (5 bases). This CDR3 comprises 16 residues. Per the germline V gene, CDR1 is SGHKS and CDR2 is YYEKEE (reference sequence). Trimming cost V 0 bases and J 0 bases, with 7 bases left between them. The CDR3: CASSLGGGSGANVLTF. CDR3 bases: TGTGCCAGCAGCTTGGGTGGAGGCTCTGGGGCCAACGTCCTGACTTTC.

The V and J genes are TRBV5-1 and TRBJ2-7, with TRBD1 matching over 7 bases. Germline loops: CDR1 SGHRS, CDR2 YFSETQ. The CDR3 is made up of 14 amino acids. Unmatched junction bases numbered 5, after V lost 3 bases and J lost 2 bases. The CDR3 loop reads CASSSTGSTYEQYF. In DNA form, the CDR3 reads TGCGCCAGCAGCTCGACAGGGTCCACCTACGAGCAGTACTTC. The full variable domain, in which reference TRBV5-1 and TRBJ2-7 provide the parts outside the CDR3, is KAGVTQTPRYLIKTRGQQVTLSCSPISGHRSVSWYQQTPGQGLQFLFEYFSETQRNKGNFPGRFSGRQFSNSRSEMNVSTLELGDSALYLCASSSTGSTYEQYFGPGTRLTVT.

The CDR3 region is CASSLFRLGRGTRRGDEQFF. CDR3 nucleotides: TGTGCCAGCAGCTTATTCCGACTAGGCCGGGGGACCAGGAGAGGGGATGAGCAGTTCTTC. V usage is TRBV13 and J usage is TRBJ2-1, with D perhaps TRBD2 (6 bases). Germline V lookup: CDR1 PRHDT, CDR2 FYEKMQ (reference sequence). This CDR3 is built from 20 residues. With 2 bases removed from V and 8 bases from J, the gap between germline ends came to 31 bases.

This clone was detected only a few times. V gene TRBV5-1 combines with J gene TRBJ1-4, with D unclear. Deletions cut 4 bases from V and 3 bases from J, with 7 bases between. This CDR3 has 13 residues. Germline V gene data show CDR1 as SGHRS and CDR2 as YFSETQ. The CDR3 sequence: CASSGAANEKLFF. The CDR3 nucleotides read TGCGCCAGCAGCGGCGCGGCTAATGAAAAACTGTTTTTT.

The chain has TRBV5-1 and TRBJ2-1; TRBD2 matches at 7 bases. The length of the CDR3 is 14 residues. Germline CDR1 and CDR2: SGHRS and YFSETQ. The trim removed 1 base at V and 4 bases at J, leaving 2 bases unmatched. CDR3 DNA sequence: TGCGCCAGCAGCTTGTCTAGCGGTTACAATGAGCAGTTCTTC. It codes for CASSLSSGYNEQFF.

V and J are TRBV30 and TRBJ2-6; the D gene is possibly TRBD2 (5 bases). In germline, CDR1 is GTSNPN, CDR2 SVGIG (reference sequence). The CDR3 consists of 15 residues. V lost 3 bases and J 0 bases, leaving 9 bases between the germline ends. The chain's CDR3 is CAWRPGSSGANVLTF. DNA for the CDR3: TGTGCCTGGAGACCGGGGAGCTCTGGGGCCAACGTCCTGACTTTC.

The J gene is TRBJ1-2, the V gene TRBV3-1 (or the pseudogene TRBV3-2); possible D gene TRBD1, 6 bases. This CDR3 has 14 amino acids. Germline CDR1 LGHDT, CDR2 YNNKEL (reference sequence). Trimming pared 4 bases from V and 6 bases from J, leaving 15 bases between. For the CDR3, the DNA is TGTGCCAGCAGCCCCTGGGGGGGGACACATGGCTACACCTTC. It yields the protein CASSPWGGTHGYTF.

J is TRBJ1-2 and V is TRBV18; 7 bases align to TRBD1. This CDR3 is built from 14 residues. Trimming cost V 6 bases and J 4 bases; bases outside gene matches: 8. Germline V gene sequence: CDR1 KGHSH, CDR2 LQKENI. CDR3 nucleotide sequence: TGTGCCAGCTCTCAAGACCGGGACAGCTATGGCTACACCTTC. Amino acids: CASSQDRDSYGYTF.

V usage is TRBV6-5 and J usage is TRBJ1-2; no clear D gene. CDR3 length: 15 residues. CDR1 and CDR2 (germline): MNHEY, SVGAGI. V was shortened by 6 bases and J by 2 bases, with 16 bases between the two germline ends. The DNA for the CDR3 is TGTGCCAGCAGCCCATTCCAGGTCAAGAACTATGGCTACACCTTC. Translation: CASSPFQVKNYGYTF.

This chain joins TRBV7-8 and TRBJ1-2, with D possibly TRBD1 on 5 matching bases. V was clipped by 5 bases and J by 7 bases, with 17 bases between them. The CDR3 is made up of 14 amino acids. CDR1 SGHVS and CDR2 FQNEAQ come from the germline V gene. CDR3 sequence: CASSEIRREGGYTF. In DNA, the CDR3 is TGTGCCAGCAGCGAAATCCGCAGGGAGGGTGGCTACACCTTC.

The chain's CDR3 is CASSISSGRSYEQYF. In nucleotides, the CDR3 is TGTGCCAGTAGTATTTCTAGCGGGAGATCCTACGAGCAGTACTTC. The chain has TRBV19 and TRBJ2-7; 10 nucleotides agree with TRBD2. The J segment lost 1 base and the V segment lost 3 bases, leaving 3 bases of the junction unmatched. Germline V CDR1 and CDR2: LNHDA, SQIVND (reference sequence). The CDR3 length is 15 residues.

This chain links TRBV7-8 with TRBJ1-1, with 9 bases that match TRBD1. The V and J ends lost 3 bases and 2 bases, in that order; junction bases with no gene match: 4. Germline V gene data show CDR1 as SGHVS and CDR2 as FQNEAQ. The length of the CDR3 is 15 residues. DNA for the CDR3: TGTGCCAGCAGCTTTTGGACAGGGGTAAACACTGAAGCTTTCTTT. Encoded protein: CASSFWTGVNTEAFF.

The chain carries TRBV5-1 and TRBJ1-1, with 8 nucleotides matching TRBD1. Germline assignment: CDR1 SGHRS and CDR2 YFSETQ. V trimming: 4 bases; J trimming: 4 bases; junction bases outside the gene matches: 9. CDR3 length equals 15 residues. In nucleotides, the CDR3 is TGCGCCAGCAGCCTCGGACAGGGTCTTGGCACTGAAGCTTTCTTT. Amino acids: CASSLGQGLGTEAFF.

This clone was seen a single time. The V and J genes are TRBV20-1 and TRBJ1-1; 7 bases match TRBD1. Germline trimming cut 4 bases from V and 4 bases from J; bases unmatched to any gene: 0. CDR1 and CDR2 from the germline V gene are DFQATT and SNEGSKA (reference sequence). The CDR3 extends over 11 amino acids. DNA of the CDR3: TGCAGTGCTAACAGGGGCACTGAAGCTTTCTTT. Translated, it gives CSANRGTEAFF.